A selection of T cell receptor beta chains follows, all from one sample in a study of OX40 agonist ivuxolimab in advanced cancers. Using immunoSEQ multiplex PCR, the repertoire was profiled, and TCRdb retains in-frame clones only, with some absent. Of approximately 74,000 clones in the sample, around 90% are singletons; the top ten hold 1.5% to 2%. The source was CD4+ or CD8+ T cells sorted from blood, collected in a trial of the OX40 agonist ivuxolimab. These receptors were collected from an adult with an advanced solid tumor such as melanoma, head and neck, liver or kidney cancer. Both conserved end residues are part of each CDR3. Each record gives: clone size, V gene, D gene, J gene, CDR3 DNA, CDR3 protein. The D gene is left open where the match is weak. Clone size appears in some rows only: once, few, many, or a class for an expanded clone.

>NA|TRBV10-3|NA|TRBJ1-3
TGTGCCATCAGTGAGTCGGGGGTCTCTGGAAACACCATATATTTT
CAISESGVSGNTIYF
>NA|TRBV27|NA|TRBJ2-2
TGTGCCAGCAGTTCGGGATTCTTCTCCCCGGCGAACACCGGGGAGCTGTTTTTT
CASSSGFFSPANTGELFF
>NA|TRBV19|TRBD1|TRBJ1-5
TGTGCCAGTAGTCAAGGCAGGGGGCAAAATCAGCCCCAGCATTTT
CASSQGRGQNQPQHF
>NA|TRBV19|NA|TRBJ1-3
TGTGCCAGTAGTATAGACAGCTCTGGAAACACCATATATTTT
CASSIDSSGNTIYF
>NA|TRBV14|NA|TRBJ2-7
TGTGCCAGCAGCCCCCTCAGGGGCGGGACCTACGAGCAGTACTTC
CASSPLRGGTYEQYF
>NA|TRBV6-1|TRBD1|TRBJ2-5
TGTGCCAGCAGTGAGGACAGGGGAAGGGAGACCCAGTACTTC
CASSEDRGRETQYF
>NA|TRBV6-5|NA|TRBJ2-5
TGTGCCAGCAGTCTCGGGGAGACCCAGTACTTC
CASSLGETQYF
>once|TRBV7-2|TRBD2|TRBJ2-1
TGTGCCAGCAGCTCGGGACTAGCGGACGAGCAGTTCTTC
CASSSGLADEQFF
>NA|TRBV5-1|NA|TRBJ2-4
TGCGCCAGCAGCTTGGTACCGGGGAGTGGAAACATTCAGTACTTC
CASSLVPGSGNIQYF
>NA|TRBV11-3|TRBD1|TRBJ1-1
TGTGCCAGCAGCCCCTCAGGGGGGGAGGGCACTGAAGCTTTCTTT
CASSPSGGEGTEAFF
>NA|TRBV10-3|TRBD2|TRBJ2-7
TGTGCCATCAGCCCTATCGCTAGCGGGAGAAACGAGCAGTACTTC
CAISPIASGRNEQYF
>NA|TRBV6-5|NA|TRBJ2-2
TGTGCCAGCAGTGGCACGGGGCGGGGCGGGGAGCTGTTTTTT
CASSGTGRGGELFF
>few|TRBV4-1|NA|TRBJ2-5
TGCGCCAGCAGCCCAGTATCGCCAGAGACCCAGTACTTC
CASSPVSPETQYF
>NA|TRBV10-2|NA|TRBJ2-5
TGCGCCAGCAGTGATCAGGTTATGGAGACCCAGTACTTC
CASSDQVMETQYF
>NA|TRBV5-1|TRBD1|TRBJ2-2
TGCGCCAGCAGCCGGCGGCGGACAGGGGACACCGGGGAGCTGTTTTTT
CASSRRRTGDTGELFF
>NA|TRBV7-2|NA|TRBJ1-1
TGTGCCAGCAGCATTGTTCCGGGACAAATCGCTTTCTTT
CASSIVPGQIAFF
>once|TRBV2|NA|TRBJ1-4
TGTGCCAGCAGCACGGGGGAAAAACTGTTTTTT
CASSTGEKLFF
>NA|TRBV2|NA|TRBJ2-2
TGTGCCAGCAGTGCCAAGGGGACCACCGGGGAGCTGTTTTTT
CASSAKGTTGELFF
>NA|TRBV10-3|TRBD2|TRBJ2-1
TGTGCCACCGGCACGGGGAGGGATGAGCAGTTCTTC
CATGTGRDEQFF
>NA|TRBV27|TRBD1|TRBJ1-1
TGTGCCAGCAGTGCCAGACAGGGTATTACTGAAGCTTTCTTT
CASSARQGITEAFF
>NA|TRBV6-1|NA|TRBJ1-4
TGTGCCAGCAGTGGGGGGCCTAGGGGAACCACTAGTGAAAAACTGTTTTTT
CASSGGPRGTTSEKLFF
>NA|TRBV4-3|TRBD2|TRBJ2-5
TGCGCCAGCAGCCAAGCGGGGGGGCGGGAGACCCAGTACTTC
CASSQAGGRETQYF
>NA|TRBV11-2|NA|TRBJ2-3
TGTGCCAGCAGCTTAGAAGTGGATACGCAGTATTTT
CASSLEVDTQYF
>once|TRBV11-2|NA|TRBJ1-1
TGTGCCAGCAGCTTAGATAGGGGGGCCACCCTTCCAGCTTTCTTT
CASSLDRGATLPAFF
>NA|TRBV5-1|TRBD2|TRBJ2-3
TGCGCCAGCAGCCAGCTAGCGGTTGGGCAGGGTACGCAGTATTTT
CASSQLAVGQGTQYF
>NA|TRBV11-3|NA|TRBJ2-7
TGTGCCAGCAGCTTAGTATCTGGGGCCAACGAGCAGTACTTC
CASSLVSGANEQYF
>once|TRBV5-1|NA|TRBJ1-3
TGCGCCAGCAGCCTAGGAATCTCTGGAAACACCATATATTTT
CASSLGISGNTIYF
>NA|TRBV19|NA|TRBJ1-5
TGTGCCAGCAGGGTTAGGGATGGGCATCAGCCCCAGCATTTT
CASRVRDGHQPQHF
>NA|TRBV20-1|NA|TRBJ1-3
TGCAGTGCCCCACTCGGAAACACCATATATTTT
CSAPLGNTIYF
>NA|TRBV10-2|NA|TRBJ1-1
TGCGCCAGCAGGATGGGTGGGTACACTGAAGCTTTCTTT
CASRMGGYTEAFF
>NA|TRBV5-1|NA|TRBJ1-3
TGCGCCAGCAGCTTGATGCAGGGAAGTATGACCATATATTTT
CASSLMQGSMTIYF
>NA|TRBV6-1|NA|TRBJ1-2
TGTGCCACCGACCGTGGCTATGGCTACACCTTC
CATDRGYGYTF
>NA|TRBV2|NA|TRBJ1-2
TGTGCCAGCAGTGAAGCGCTTCAGCGGCAGAGCTATGGCTACACCTTC
CASSEALQRQSYGYTF
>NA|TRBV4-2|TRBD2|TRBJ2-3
TGTGCCAGCAGCCAAGTGGCTAGCGGGGGCACAGATACGCAGTATTTT
CASSQVASGGTDTQYF
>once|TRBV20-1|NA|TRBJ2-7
TGCAGTGCCTCGGGCAGCGAGCAGTACTTC
CSASGSEQYF
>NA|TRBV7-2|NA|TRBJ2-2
TGTGCCAGCAGCAACCGGGTCACCGGGGAGCTGTTTTTT
CASSNRVTGELFF
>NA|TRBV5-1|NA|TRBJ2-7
TGCGCCAGCAGCTTGGGGCAGGAATTCAACGAGCAGTACTTC
CASSLGQEFNEQYF
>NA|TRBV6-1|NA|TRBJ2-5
TGTGCCAGCAGTGAAATCCCTCGGCTAGGACAGAACAACCAAGAGACCCAGTACTTC
CASSEIPRLGQNNQETQYF
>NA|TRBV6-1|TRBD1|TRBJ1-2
TGTGCCAGCAGCGTTAAAACAGGGGGCATTGGCTACACCTTC
CASSVKTGGIGYTF
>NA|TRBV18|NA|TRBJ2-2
TGTGCCAGCTCACCGTACCTCGGGGATTCGTACACCGGGGAGCTGTTTTTT
CASSPYLGDSYTGELFF
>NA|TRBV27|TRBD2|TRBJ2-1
TGTGCCAGCAGCCCCCTGGGAGGGGAGGATGAGCAGTTCTTC
CASSPLGGEDEQFF
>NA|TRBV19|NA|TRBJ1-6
TGTGCCAGTAGTATAACCCCCGGACAGATAGGTTCACCCCTCCACTTT
CASSITPGQIGSPLHF
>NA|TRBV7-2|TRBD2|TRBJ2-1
TGTGCCAGCAGCCGAGGGGGGACTAGCGGCCACAATGAGCAGTTCTTC
CASSRGGTSGHNEQFF
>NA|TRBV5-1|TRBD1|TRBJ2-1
TGCGCCAGCAGTCCCGGACAGGGACCCACACCTGAGTTCTTC
CASSPGQGPTPEFF
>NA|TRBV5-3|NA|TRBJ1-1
TGTGCCAGCAGCTTGGAGGCAGAAGCTTTCTTT
CASSLEAEAFF
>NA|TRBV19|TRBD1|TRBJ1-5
TGTGCCAGTAGTATATGGACAGGGGGCGCCGGCAATCAGCCCCAGCATTTT
CASSIWTGGAGNQPQHF
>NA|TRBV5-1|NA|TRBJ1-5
TGCGCCAGCAGCCAATTCCCGGGGAATCAGCCCCAGCATTTT
CASSQFPGNQPQHF
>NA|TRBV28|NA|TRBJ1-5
TGTGCCAGCACCCTTGAAGGGCTTAGCAATCAGCCCCAGCATTTT
CASTLEGLSNQPQHF